Listed below are T cell receptor beta chains from one sample, sequenced in a study of graft-versus-host responses after intestinal transplantation. Assay used: immunoSEQ multiplex PCR; TCRdb lists only in-frame clones, some missing. The table has 65,000 to 90,000 clones, approximately 88% seen once. No antigen is known for these receptors. The sample consisted of unstimulated CD8+ T cells sorted from spleen or lymph node cells, taken before intestinal transplant. These receptors were taken from a human donor who received an intestinal transplant. The CDR3 runs from the conserved cysteine through the conserved F or W. A D gene is named only where the DNA matches it firmly.

cdr3_nt: TGTGCCAGCAGGAAACAGGGGGCCTCCTACGAGCAGTACTTC; cdr3_aa: CASRKQGASYEQYF; j_call: TRBJ2-7; d_call: TRBD1; v_call: TRBV28
cdr3_nt: TGTGCCGGGGAGGGAGAAGACTACAATGAGCAGTTCTTC; cdr3_aa: CAGEGEDYNEQFF; j_call: TRBJ2-1; d_call: TRBD2; v_call: TRBV6-1
cdr3_nt: TGTGCCAGCAGTGAAGCTCTCGAGCAGTACTTC; cdr3_aa: CASSEALEQYF; j_call: TRBJ2-7; d_call: .; v_call: TRBV6-1
cdr3_nt: TGTGCCAGTACCGGGACAGAATATAGCAATCAGCCCCAGCATTTT; cdr3_aa: CASTGTEYSNQPQHF; j_call: TRBJ1-5; d_call: TRBD1; v_call: TRBV19
cdr3_nt: TGCGCCAGCAGCCAGACAGAGGGGGGGGGCGCGGATACGCAGTATTTT; cdr3_aa: CASSQTEGGGADTQYF; j_call: TRBJ2-3; d_call: .; v_call: TRBV4-1
cdr3_nt: TGTGCCACCAGCGGGGGGGGTTCACCCCTCCACTTT; cdr3_aa: CATSGGGSPLHF; j_call: TRBJ1-6; d_call: .; v_call: TRBV15
cdr3_nt: TGTGCCAGCAGTGCGCAGGTCGCGGGGGGAGAGCAGTTCTTC; cdr3_aa: CASSAQVAGGEQFF; j_call: TRBJ2-1; d_call: TRBD2; v_call: TRBV6-5
cdr3_nt: TGCGCCAGCAGCCTGTTGGGGGGAGACACCTCCTACAATGAGCAGTTCTTC; cdr3_aa: CASSLLGGDTSYNEQFF; j_call: TRBJ2-1; d_call: .; v_call: TRBV5-1
cdr3_nt: TGTGCCAGCAGCCTCGCCCCCAACAGTTTCTATGGCTACACCTTC; cdr3_aa: CASSLAPNSFYGYTF; j_call: TRBJ1-2; d_call: .; v_call: TRBV6-5
cdr3_nt: TGTGCCAGTAGTATGGGTTTGGGCTGGAACATTCAGTACTTC; cdr3_aa: CASSMGLGWNIQYF; j_call: TRBJ2-4; d_call: .; v_call: TRBV19
cdr3_nt: TGTGCCAGCAGTTCCGAATCGACAGGGAGCACTGAAGCTTTCTTT; cdr3_aa: CASSSESTGSTEAFF; j_call: TRBJ1-1; d_call: TRBD1; v_call: TRBV7-9
cdr3_nt: TGTGCCAGCAGCCCTCGACAGTACTACGAGCAGTACTTC; cdr3_aa: CASSPRQYYEQYF; j_call: TRBJ2-7; d_call: .; v_call: TRBV4-2